Shown below are 31 T cell receptor beta chains from a single sample sequenced in a study of CD8+CD57+ T cells in acquired aplastic anemia. Genomic DNA constituted the template upon which TCR beta VDJ and CDR3 profiling was performed. MiXCR was run by TCRdb on the reads, yielding one entry per CDR3 protein. The profile shows some 170,000 distinct CDR3 sequences, more than 45% of them singletons. All patients picked for sequencing had shown, by flow cytometry, an expansion of CD8+CD57+ cells. Sequenced: sorted CD4+, CD8+, or CD8+CD57+ T cells (not recorded which) from PBMCs. The receptor source for this set is a human donor with aplastic anemia.

Worth noting for this clonotype: This could be a read error, since a much larger clone is one nucleotide away. V is TRBV20-1 and J is TRBJ2-5; a possible D gene is TRBD2 (5 bases). Germline CDR1 reads DFQATT; CDR2 reads SNEGSKA (reference sequence). This CDR3 comprises 14 residues. Trimming stripped 1 base from V and 7 bases from J, with 16 bases between. Here the CDR3 reads CSARGPGIQWTQYF. CDR3 nucleotides: TGCAGTGCTAGAGGTCCCGGGATTCAATGGACCCAGTACTTC.

A remark on this clonotype: A much more abundant neighbour one base away suggests this may be a read error. The conserved phenylalanine or tryptophan is not found at the CDR3 terminus, so this likely reflects a read error. V gene TRBV11-3 combines with J gene TRBJ2-1; no clear D gene. This CDR3 has 13 residues. V was cut by 1 base and J by 9 bases, with 10 bases left in between. The germline V gene has CDR1 SGHNT and CDR2 YENEEA. CDR3 coding DNA: TGTGCCAGCAGCTTAGTGTCTCTGAGTGAGCAGTTCTCC. The encoded protein is CASSLVSLSEQFS.

This clonotype was seen repeatedly, ten times or more. This sequence joins TRBV5-1 and TRBJ2-7, with 14 bases identical to TRBD2. The germline CDR1 and CDR2 sequences are SGHRS and YFSETQ. The CDR3 spans 18 residues. After removal of 3 bases from V and 3 bases from J, the junction contained 11 bases not matched to a gene. The CDR3 protein is CASSSGLAGATLNYEQYF. CDR3 bases: TGCGCCAGCAGCTCGGGACTAGCGGGGGCTACGCTAAACTACGAGCAGTACTTC.

The V and J genes are TRBV27 and TRBJ1-1; no definite D call. From germline, CDR1 is MNHEY and CDR2 SMNVEV (reference sequence). The CDR3 sequence is 14 residues long. V lost 3 bases and J lost 3, with 11 bases in between. CDR3 sequence reads: CASSFLVGHTEAFF. The CDR3 region has the DNA TGTGCCAGCAGTTTCTTGGTGGGTCACACTGAAGCTTTCTTT.

This clonotype has a handful of counts. The chain recombines TRBV6-4 with TRBJ2-7, with D possibly TRBD2 on 5 matching bases. The CDR3 totals 13 residues. Germline V gene lookup returns CDR1 MRHNA and CDR2 SNTAGT. V was shortened by 4 bases and J by 7 bases, with 14 bases between the two germline ends. The CDR3 DNA reads as TGTGCCAGCAGTGTTCCTAAGGTAGCGGAGCAGTACTTC. Residues: CASSVPKVAEQYF.

This clonotype was detected only a few times. The chain employs TRBV12-3 or TRBV12-4 and TRBJ1-6; D not resolved. The CDR3 sequence is 14 residues long. V lost 3 bases and J lost 5, with 8 bases in between. CDR3 region: CASSLRLNNSPLHF. The CDR3 region has the DNA TGTGCCAGCAGTTTGCGTCTGAATAATTCACCCCTCCACTTT.

This clonotype was counted at least ten times. The chain uses TRBV20-1 and TRBJ1-4; D call uncertain. CDR1 is DFQATT and CDR2 is SNEGSKA in the germline V gene (reference sequence). The CDR3 runs to 13 residues. The ends were cut back, 1 base at V and 0 bases at J, with 3 bases in the middle. In nucleotides, the CDR3 is TGCAGTGCTAGAGGGTCAACTAATGAAAAACTGTTTTTT. Its protein product is CSARGSTNEKLFF.

J is TRBJ1-1 and V is TRBV18; TRBD1 might be the D (6 bases). The germline CDR1 and CDR2 sequences are KGHSH and LQKENI. The CDR3 is 15 residues long. V gave up 6 bases and J gave up 1 base, with 15 bases separating them. Here the CDR3 DNA reads TGTGCCAGCTCGCCTGGGGGCGGACCGAACACTGAAGCTTTCTTT. As protein: CASSPGGGPNTEAFF.

For the CDR3, the DNA is TGCAGTGCTCACAGGGAGGAGACCCAGTACTTC. It is translated as CSAHREETQYF. This chain joins TRBV20-1 and TRBJ2-5; possibly TRBD1 for D (6 bases). The germline CDR1 and CDR2 sequences are DFQATT and SNEGSKA (reference sequence). Trimming cost V 5 bases and J 5 bases, with 9 bases left between them. CDR3 length: 11 residues.

The V and J genes are TRBV19 and TRBJ2-7; 7 bases agree with TRBD2. The CDR3 length is 13 residues. The germline gives CDR1 LNHDA, CDR2 SQIVND (reference sequence). The junction had 4 bases not matched to a gene; V was cut back by 4 bases and J by 4 bases. The CDR3 DNA reads as TGTGCCAGTAGTAGGGGAGGGGAATACGAGCAGTACTTC. Translating it yields CASSRGGEYEQYF.

The chain's CDR3 is CSASRGPNTEAFF. CDR3 bases: TGCAGTGCTAGCAGGGGGCCTAACACTGAAGCTTTCTTT. The genes are TRBV20-1 and TRBJ1-1; 8 bases are shared with TRBD1. The CDR3 has 13 amino acids. The germline V gene has CDR1 DFQATT and CDR2 SNEGSKA (reference sequence). V shed 3 bases, J shed 2 bases, and the junction held 2 bases outside the gene matches.

The rearrangement joins TRBV20-1 to TRBJ2-5; weak D call: TRBD2 (5 bases). Germline CDR1 reads DFQATT; CDR2 reads SNEGSKA (reference sequence). V lost 1 base to trimming and J lost 14 bases, with 23 bases between them. This CDR3 spans 14 amino acids. CDR3 protein: CSARADGSEARSYF. In DNA, the CDR3 is TGCAGTGCTAGAGCCGATGGTAGCGAGGCCCGCTCTTACTTC.

This clonotype was observed many times. V usage is TRBV16 and J usage is TRBJ1-5; D remains unclear. CDR1 is KGHSY and CDR2 is FQNENV in the germline V gene. The V gene lost 4 bases and the J gene lost 1 base, with 8 bases spanning the gap. CDR3 length: 14 amino acids. The CDR3 protein is CASSPPWSNQPQHF. CDR3 sequence (DNA): TGTGCCAGCAGCCCTCCTTGGAGCAATCAGCCCCAGCATTTT.

For this clonotype: A much larger clone is a single base away; this may be a read error. This chain joins TRBV6-1 and TRBJ1-1, with D maybe TRBD1 (5 bases). The V gene's germline CDR1 is MNHNS and CDR2 SASEGT. This CDR3 contains 11 residues. V gave up 10 bases and J gave up 9 bases, with 15 bases separating them. The CDR3 DNA follows: TGTGCCATCCGTCGGGGGACTAAAGCTTTCTTT. Translation: CAIRRGTKAFF.

Of note for this clonotype: A much larger clone lies one base from this, so it may be a read error. J is TRBJ2-3 and V is TRBV5-1; D possibly corresponds to TRBD1 (6 bases). The CDR3 sequence is 16 residues long. V lost 3 bases and J 2 bases, leaving 16 bases between the germline ends. Germline V gene lookup returns CDR1 SGHRS and CDR2 YFSETQ. The CDR3 sequence: CASSSGAPLATDTQYF. For the CDR3, the DNA is TGCGCCAGCAGCTCAGGGGCACCGCTGGCCACAGATACGCAGTATTTT.

There are a few counts of this clonotype. This sequence joins TRBV24-1 and TRBJ2-3; possible D gene TRBD1, 6 bases. The CDR3 runs 12 residues. The V gene's germline CDR1 is KGHDR and CDR2 SFDVKD. Trimming stripped 7 bases from V and 8 bases from J, with 12 bases between. The CDR3 DNA follows: TGTGCCACCAGCAGACAGGACTCTACGCAGTATTTT. Amino acid sequence: CATSRQDSTQYF.

The V and J genes are TRBV6-5 and TRBJ2-7; D remains ambiguous. Germline CDR1 MNHEY, CDR2 SVGAGI. The CDR3 loop spans 14 amino acids. The ends were cut back, 2 bases at V and 5 bases at J, with 13 bases in the middle. The CDR3 region is CASSYRPPPHEQYF. CDR3 nucleotides: TGTGCCAGCAGTTACAGACCGCCCCCCCACGAGCAGTACTTC.

This clonotype showed up many times. The chain recombines TRBV5-1 with TRBJ1-4; 9 nucleotides line up with TRBD1. This CDR3 comprises 14 residues. The junction had 2 bases not matched to a gene; V was cut back by 0 bases and J by 8 bases. CDR1 SGHRS and CDR2 YFSETQ come from the germline V gene. The CDR3 sequence: CASSLVGTGEKLFF. CDR3 DNA sequence: TGCGCCAGCAGCTTGGTCGGGACAGGGGAAAAACTGTTTTTT. Full variable domain (missing parts from reference TRBV5-1 and TRBJ1-4): KAGVTQTPRYLIKTRGQQVTLSCSPISGHRSVSWYQQTPGQGLQFLFEYFSETQRNKGNFPGRFSGRQFSNSRSEMNVSTLELGDSALYLCASSLVGTGEKLFFGSGTQLSVL.

A note on this clonotype: An end of the junction differs from the germline gene, which may be a read error. J is TRBJ2-6 and V is TRBV4-3; D possibly corresponds to TRBD1 (5 bases). The germline V gene encodes CDR1 LGHNA and CDR2 YSLEER. The CDR3 is made up of 17 amino acids. CDR3 amino acids: CASSQVNRISGANVLAF. The CDR3 region has the DNA TGCGCCAGCAGCCAAGTCAATAGAATTTCTGGGGCCAACGTCCTGGCTTTC.

This clonotype was seen a handful of times. The J gene is TRBJ1-1, the V gene TRBV27, with 10 bases fitting TRBD1. J gave up 7 bases and V 9 bases, and 14 bases lay outside the gene matches. Per the germline V gene, CDR1 is MNHEY and CDR2 is SMNVEV (reference sequence). The CDR3 is 15 amino acids. The CDR3 spells CASSEHRGTGDEAFF. The CDR3 DNA reads TGTGCCAGTTCCGAACACAGGGGGACAGGGGATGAAGCTTTCTTT.

J is TRBJ2-7 and V is TRBV2; 9 bases agree with TRBD2. The germline gives CDR1 SNHLY, CDR2 FYNNEI. The CDR3 extends over 14 amino acids. V was pared by 4 bases and J by 3 bases, with 4 bases of the junction left unmatched. The CDR3 DNA is TGTGCCAGCAGTGCCGGCGGGGGGGGCTACGAGCAGTACTTC. Its translation: CASSAGGGGYEQYF.

This sequence joins TRBV15 and TRBJ2-7; no definite D call. CDR1 is LNHNV, CDR2 YYDKDF, per germline (reference sequence). The CDR3 contains 12 residues. V was pared by 4 bases and J by 3 bases, with 7 bases between. The CDR3 sequence is CATSTGYYEQYF. As DNA, the CDR3 is TGTGCCACCAGCACTGGCTACTACGAGCAGTACTTC. The full variable domain, rest sourced from reference TRBV15 and TRBJ2-7, is DAMVIQNPRYQVTQFGKPVTLSCSQTLNHNVMYWYQQKSSQAPKLLFHYYDKDFNNEADTPDNFQSRRPNTSFCFLDIRSPGLGDTAMYLCATSTGYYEQYFGPGTRLTVT.

This clonotype was counted ten times or more. The chain is built from TRBV19 and TRBJ2-7, with 7 bases that match TRBD1. The CDR3 covers 15 residues. The V gene end was trimmed by 1 base and the J gene end by 4 bases; junction bases not matched to a gene: 7. Germline V gene lookup returns CDR1 LNHDA and CDR2 SQIVND (reference sequence). Written as DNA, the CDR3 is TGTGCCAGTAGTATAGCGTTACAGGGGACGTACGAGCAGTACTTC. Protein product: CASSIALQGTYEQYF.

This clonotype was counted many times. J is TRBJ2-3 and V is TRBV6-1; 13 bases line up with TRBD2. V shed 8 bases and J 4 bases; nucleotides not matched to a gene: 3. Germline V gives CDR1 MNHNS, CDR2 SASEGT. This CDR3 region has 14 residues. CDR3 sequence: CASQTSGGSDTQYF. CDR3 DNA sequence: TGTGCCAGCCAGACTAGCGGGGGGTCAGATACGCAGTATTTT.

This clonotype was seen more than once but under ten times. This chain links TRBV15 with TRBJ2-7; D is unclear. Germline lookup yields CDR1 LNHNV and CDR2 YYDKDF (reference sequence). Deletions cut 0 bases from V and 2 bases from J, with 5 bases between. The CDR3 runs to 13 residues. The CDR3 nucleotides are TGTGCCACCAGCAGAGACTACCCCTACGAGCAGTACTTC. Its translation: CATSRDYPYEQYF. Full variable domain (remainder filled in from reference TRBV15 and TRBJ2-7): DAMVIQNPRYQVTQFGKPVTLSCSQTLNHNVMYWYQQKSSQAPKLLFHYYDKDFNNEADTPDNFQSRRPNTSFCFLDIRSPGLGDTAMYLCATSRDYPYEQYFGPGTRLTVT.

This chain connects TRBV7-8 to TRBJ2-3; D ambiguous. V was cut by 1 base and J by 3 bases, with 8 bases left in between. Germline V gene lookup returns CDR1 SGHVS and CDR2 FQNEAQ. The CDR3 runs 14 residues. The CDR3 region has the DNA TGTGCCAGCAGCTTAGGGCAGTCAACAGATACGCAGTATTTT. Translated, it gives CASSLGQSTDTQYF. The full variable domain, with the rest looked up from reference TRBV7-8 and TRBJ2-3, is GAGVSQSPRYKVAKRGQDVALRCDPISGHVSLFWYQQALGQGPEFLTYFQNEAQLDKSGLPSDRFFAERPEGSVSTLKIQRTQQEDSAVYLCASSLGQSTDTQYFGPGTRLTVL.

The genes are TRBV25-1 and TRBJ2-1, with unresolved D. The CDR3 has 14 residues. CDR1 is MGHDK and CDR2 is SYGVNS in the germline V gene. V was clipped by 4 bases and J by 1 base, with 8 bases between them. The CDR3 nucleotides are TGTGCCAGCAGTGTAGGAGTGTCCTACAATGAGCAGTTCTTC. Its protein is CASSVGVSYNEQFF. The entire variable domain, with the rest obtained from reference TRBV25-1 and TRBJ2-1, is as follows: EADIYQTPRYLVIGTGKKITLECSQTMGHDKMYWYQQDPGMELHLIHYSYGVNSTEKGDLSSESTVSRIRTEHFPLTLESARPSHTSQYLCASSVGVSYNEQFFGPGTRLTVL.

The chain recombines TRBV20-1 with TRBJ2-7; 8 nucleotides line up with TRBD1. CDR1 DFQATT and CDR2 SNEGSKA come from the germline V gene (reference sequence). With 3 bases clipped from V and 3 bases from J, the junction kept 10 bases outside the gene matches. This CDR3 region has 15 residues. The CDR3 DNA is TGCAGTGCTAGCGACGGGACAGGCAGGATCTACGAGCAGTACTTC. Its translation is CSASDGTGRIYEQYF.

This clonotype was recorded only once. This chain connects TRBV29-1 to TRBJ1-1; D might be TRBD1 (6 bases). This CDR3 comprises 13 residues. CDR1 SQVTM and CDR2 ANQGSEA come from the germline V gene. Trimming shortened V by 6 bases and J by 3 bases, and 14 bases separated the two germline ends. CDR3 DNA sequence: TGCAGCGTATACAGGGACATGGACACTGAAGCTTTCTTT. The encoded protein is CSVYRDMDTEAFF. Using reference TRBV29-1 and TRBJ1-1 for the parts outside the CDR3, the full variable domain is SAVISQKPSRDICQRGTSLTIQCQVDSQVTMMFWYRQQPGQSLTLIATANQGSEATYESGFVIDKFPISRPNLTFSTLTVSNMSPEDSSIYLCSVYRDMDTEAFFGQGTRLTVV.

This clonotype was detected many times. The gene calls are TRBV7-2 and TRBJ2-1, with 9 bases identical to TRBD2. The junction had 13 bases not matched to a gene; V was cut back by 8 bases and J by 8 bases. The length of the CDR3 is 15 residues. Germline assignment: CDR1 SGHTA and CDR2 FQGNSA. Here the CDR3 DNA reads TGTGCCAGCCTCCTGGTGGCTAGCGGGGAGTATGAGCAGTTCTTC. It is translated as CASLLVASGEYEQFF.

This chain links TRBV10-3 with TRBJ1-5; 9 bases align to TRBD1. The J segment lost 5 bases and the V segment lost 5 bases, leaving 7 bases of the junction unmatched. This CDR3 is built from 15 residues. Germline lookup yields CDR1 ENHRY and CDR2 SYGVKD. Written as DNA, the CDR3 is TGTGCCATCAGTCCCGGACAGGGGCGGGATCAGCCCCAGCATTTT. Translating it yields CAISPGQGRDQPQHF.